The sequence of this T cell receptor beta chain was determined in a study of T cells in Graves' hyperthyroidism and ophthalmopathy. Researchers amplified the TCR beta CDR3 regions from RNA transcripts. The HTBI primer set drove a first-round RT-PCR of the TCR CDR3. TCRdb re-analysed the multiplex PCR reads in MiXCR, keeping a single row per CDR3 protein. The sample has a few hundred thousand distinct CDR3 sequences; around a sixth are singletons. The authors deemed Graves' hyperthyroidism stable absent ophthalmopathy progression within 18 months. This clonotype was picked up many times. As yet, its antigen is unknown. Overall study results and limits: Most thyroid clonotypes expanded above 0.001 appeared in blood too. Ophthalmopathy could be told apart from stable hyperthyroidism with a 13 V-J model.

Germline V gene data show CDR1 as MNHEY and CDR2 as SVGEGT. The CDR3 is made up of 13 amino acids. Trimming stripped 7 bases from V and 5 bases from J, with 12 bases between. The receptor was derived from a woman in her forties or fifties with Graves' hyperthyroidism. The rearrangement joins TRBV6-2 or TRBV6-3 to TRBJ2-1, with D possibly matching TRBD1 (6 bases). The sample taken for sequencing was blood. The CDR3, as DNA: TGTGCCAGCAACCAGGGGCTACACAATGAGCAGTTCTTC. Its protein is CASNQGLHNEQFF.